One and the same sample provided the 22 T cell receptor beta chains below, sequenced in a study of T cells after yellow fever vaccination. TCRdb re-called the 5' RACE reads through MiXCR, storing one row per CDR3 protein. This sample yields approximately 550,000 distinct CDR3 sequences, of which approximately 13% are seen a single time; about 14% belongs to the top ten. The starting material was PBMCs, obtained on the day of the yellow fever booster vaccination. All receptors come from a man aged 25-45 years who received the YFV17D yellow fever vaccine.

The rearrangement joins TRBV28 to TRBJ2-7; 7 positions agree with TRBD1. The germline gives CDR1 MDHEN, CDR2 SYDVKM. The CDR3 is 12 residues long. V was clipped by 8 bases and J by 4 bases; unmatched bases: 5. CDR3 protein: CASGTVTYEQYF. The CDR3 DNA is TGTGCCAGCGGGACAGTCACTTACGAGCAGTACTTC.

The chain couples TRBV11-2 to TRBJ2-5; D not certain. The CDR3 runs to 12 residues. Trimming removed 1 base from V and 12 bases from J, with 12 bases in between. Germline V gene data show CDR1 as SGHAT and CDR2 as FQNNGV. CDR3 DNA: TGTGCCAGCAGCTTAGTTTTACATAGGGAGTACTTC. As protein: CASSLVLHREYF.

CDR3 amino acids: CASSPAGVGETQYF. In nucleotides, the CDR3 is TGTGCCAGCAGCCCAGCGGGAGTGGGGGAGACCCAGTACTTC. The chain carries TRBV7-6 and TRBJ2-5; TRBD2 matches at 8 bases. The V gene end was trimmed by 5 bases and the J gene end by 5 bases; junction bases not matched to a gene: 7. Germline assignment: CDR1 SGHVS and CDR2 FNYEAQ. The CDR3 is 14 amino acids.

This sequence joins TRBV6-1 and TRBJ2-5; TRBD1 agrees at 7 bases. After removal of 6 bases from V and 5 bases from J, the junction contained 15 bases not matched to a gene. Germline loops: CDR1 MNHNS, CDR2 SASEGT. CDR3 length equals 16 residues. The CDR3 nucleotides read TGTGCCAGCAGACCCGGATCAGGGGGTCTGTCGGAGACCCAGTACTTC. Translating it yields CASRPGSGGLSETQYF.

This clonotype was seen more than once but under ten times. The V gene is TRBV7-9, the J gene TRBJ1-3; D is ambiguous. This CDR3 spans 13 amino acids. Trimming cost V 6 bases and J 1 base, with 7 bases left between them. Germline V CDR1 and CDR2: SEHNR, FQNEAQ (reference sequence). The chain's CDR3 is CASSVGSGNTIYF. The DNA for the CDR3 is TGTGCCAGCAGTGTCGGATCTGGAAACACCATATATTTT. Combining the CDR3 with reference TRBV7-9 and TRBJ1-3 gives the whole variable domain DTGVSQNPRHKITKRGQNVTFRCDPISEHNRLYWYRQTLGQGPEFLTYFQNEAQLEKSRLLSDRFSAERPKGSFSTLEIQRTEQGDSAMYLCASSVGSGNTIYFGEGSWLTVV.

The chain links TRBV18 to TRBJ2-5, with 13 positions matching TRBD2. J lost 1 base, V lost 4 bases, and 3 bases had no gene match. Per the germline V gene, CDR1 is KGHSH and CDR2 is LQKENI. This CDR3 spans 16 amino acids. CDR3 sequence: CASSQGLAGSQETQYF. The CDR3 region has the DNA TGTGCCAGCTCACAGGGACTAGCGGGAAGCCAAGAGACCCAGTACTTC.

In this sample, this clonotype turned up a few times. The rearrangement links TRBV20-1 to TRBJ2-1; the match to TRBD2 covers 9 bases. Germline values: CDR1 DFQATT, CDR2 SNEGSKA (reference sequence). This CDR3 spans 14 amino acids. After removal of 6 bases from V and 1 base from J, the junction contained 4 bases not matched to a gene. The CDR3 region is CSASLAGSYNEQFF. The CDR3 DNA sequence: TGCAGTGCCTCGCTAGCGGGATCCTACAATGAGCAGTTCTTC.

The V gene is TRBV20-1, the J gene TRBJ2-7, with 8 bases identical to TRBD1. Trimming took 4 bases from V and 0 from J; bases not matched to a gene: 8. CDR1 is DFQATT, CDR2 SNEGSKA, per germline (reference sequence). The CDR3 consists of 15 residues. The CDR3 DNA is TGCAGTGCTAACTCCGGGACAGGTGTCTCCTACGAGCAGTACTTC. Amino acids: CSANSGTGVSYEQYF.

This clonotype was counted between two and nine times. The chain couples TRBV7-2 to TRBJ2-1; 8 bases are a match to TRBD1. The CDR3 is 15 residues long. The ends lost 1 base at V and 6 bases at J; junction bases unmatched: 5. Looked up from germline, CDR1 is SGHTA and CDR2 is FQGNSA. The CDR3 DNA reads TGTGCCAGCAGCTTAGGGACAGGGTCACTCAATGAGCAGTTCTTC. It codes for CASSLGTGSLNEQFF.

This clonotype has more than one count but fewer than ten. The gene calls are TRBV28 and TRBJ2-2, with D maybe TRBD2 (6 bases). V gave up 5 bases and J gave up 7 bases, with 14 bases separating them. Germline loops: CDR1 MDHEN, CDR2 SYDVKM. This CDR3 is built from 14 residues. The DNA of the CDR3 is TGTGCCAGCAGTCGGACTACTGTCCTCGGGGAGCTGTTTTTT. Protein: CASSRTTVLGELFF.

The rearrangement links TRBV4-3 to TRBJ2-3, with D possibly being TRBD1 or TRBD2 (5 bases each). CDR1 and CDR2 from the germline V gene are LGHNA and YSLEER. There are 15 residues in the CDR3. Trimming cost V 1 base and J 6 bases, with 14 bases left between them. This CDR3 is CASSQVLAWGDTQYF. CDR3 in DNA: TGCGCCAGCAGCCAAGTTCTAGCCTGGGGGGATACGCAGTATTTT.

This chain uses TRBV10-3 with TRBJ2-7; D gene ambiguous. Trimming removed 10 bases from V and 2 bases from J, with 12 bases in between. The CDR3 is 12 amino acids. Germline values: CDR1 ENHRY, CDR2 SYGVKD. CDR3 amino acids: CATKDETYEQYF. In DNA, the CDR3 is TGTGCCACCAAGGACGAGACCTACGAGCAGTACTTC.

In DNA, the CDR3 is TGTGCCTGGGGACTTGGGGGCAGCACAGATACGCAGTATTTT. It codes for CAWGLGGSTDTQYF. The chain carries TRBV30 and TRBJ2-3; D may be TRBD1 (6 bases). V was pared by 5 bases and J by 0 bases, with 12 bases between. CDR3 length: 14 residues. CDR1 and CDR2 from the germline V gene are GTSNPN and SVGIG (reference sequence).

Only a few counts were recorded for this clonotype. The V and J genes are TRBV7-2 and TRBJ2-5; 9 positions agree with TRBD2. The junction had 1 base not matched to a gene; V was cut back by 2 bases and J by 3 bases. This CDR3 has 14 amino acids. Per germline, CDR1 SGHTA and CDR2 FQGNSA. CDR3 region: CASSLSGRKETQYF. The CDR3 DNA reads as TGTGCCAGCAGCTTAAGCGGGAGGAAAGAGACCCAGTACTTC.

The rearrangement links TRBV20-1 to TRBJ2-5; 7 nucleotides align to TRBD2. Germline CDR1 DFQATT, CDR2 SNEGSKA (reference sequence). With 6 bases clipped from V and 1 base from J, the junction kept 5 bases outside the gene matches. This CDR3 region has 13 residues. CDR3 region: CSASRTSQETQYF. For the CDR3, the DNA is TGCAGTGCCAGCCGGACTAGCCAAGAGACCCAGTACTTC.

This clonotype was observed many times. The rearrangement links TRBV12-3 or TRBV12-4 to TRBJ2-1; D remains ambiguous. The CDR3 covers 11 residues. V was trimmed by 6 bases and J by 6 bases, leaving 6 bases between them. CDR3 DNA sequence: TGTGCCAGCAGCTCGTCCAATGAGCAGTTCTTC. As protein: CASSSSNEQFF.

This rearrangement joins TRBV18 to TRBJ1-1, with D possibly matching TRBD1 (5 bases). This CDR3 has 15 amino acids. Per germline, CDR1 KGHSH and CDR2 LQKENI. The V and J ends lost 0 bases and 0 bases respectively, with 8 bases between them. The CDR3 region is CASSPPGGLNTEAFF. Here the CDR3 DNA reads TGTGCCAGCTCACCACCGGGGGGATTGAACACTGAAGCTTTCTTT.

The chain is built from TRBV18 and TRBJ2-2, with 15 bases matching TRBD2. The length of the CDR3 is 17 residues. The V gene's germline CDR1 is KGHSH and CDR2 LQKENI. The junction had 4 bases not matched to a gene; V was cut back by 6 bases and J by 2 bases. The CDR3 DNA sequence: TGTGCCAGCTCGCCGGGACTAGCGGGAGGAAACACCGGGGAGCTGTTTTTT. Translation gives CASSPGLAGGNTGELFF. Based on the CDR3 plus reference TRBV18 and TRBJ2-2, the full variable domain is NAGVMQNPRHLVRRRGQEARLRCSPMKGHSHVYWYRQLPEEGLKFMVYLQKENIIDESGMPKERFSAEFPKEGPSILRIQQVVRGDSAAYFCASSPGLAGGNTGELFFGEGSRLTVL.

The chain couples TRBV20-1 to TRBJ2-3; TRBD2 matches at 7 bases. Per germline, CDR1 DFQATT and CDR2 SNEGSKA (reference sequence). After removal of 6 bases from V and 0 bases from J, the junction contained 0 bases not matched to a gene. This CDR3 is built from 12 residues. In nucleotides, the CDR3 is TGCAGTGCGGGGGGGAGCACAGATACGCAGTATTTT. Translated, it gives CSAGGSTDTQYF.

This clonotype was seen a handful of times. The genes are TRBV6-1 and TRBJ2-2; 7 bases are a match to TRBD2. CDR3 length: 15 amino acids. Germline trimming cut 1 base from V and 7 bases from J; bases unmatched to any gene: 6. Germline V gene data show CDR1 as MNHNS and CDR2 as SASEGT. The CDR3 DNA sequence: TGTGCCAGCAGTGAAGAATGGGGGGGATACGGGGAGCTGTTTTTT. It specifies CASSEEWGGYGELFF.

The chain joins TRBV7-2 to TRBJ2-1, with 7 nucleotides matching TRBD2. Trimming removed 5 bases from V and 12 bases from J; junction bases left unmatched: 10. Germline V gene sequence: CDR1 SGHTA, CDR2 FQGNSA. The CDR3 has 13 residues. The CDR3 sequence is CASSPGGRERQFF. CDR3 nucleotide sequence: TGTGCCAGCAGCCCAGGTGGGCGGGAGAGGCAGTTCTTC.

The chain is built from TRBV5-1 and TRBJ1-4; 9 nucleotides match TRBD1. V was pared by 1 base and J by 5 bases, with 3 bases of the junction left unmatched. Germline assignment: CDR1 SGHRS and CDR2 YFSETQ. The CDR3 is 15 residues long. The CDR3 sequence is CASSLSGQGNEKLFF. The CDR3 DNA reads TGCGCCAGCAGCTTGAGTGGACAGGGGAATGAAAAACTGTTTTTT.